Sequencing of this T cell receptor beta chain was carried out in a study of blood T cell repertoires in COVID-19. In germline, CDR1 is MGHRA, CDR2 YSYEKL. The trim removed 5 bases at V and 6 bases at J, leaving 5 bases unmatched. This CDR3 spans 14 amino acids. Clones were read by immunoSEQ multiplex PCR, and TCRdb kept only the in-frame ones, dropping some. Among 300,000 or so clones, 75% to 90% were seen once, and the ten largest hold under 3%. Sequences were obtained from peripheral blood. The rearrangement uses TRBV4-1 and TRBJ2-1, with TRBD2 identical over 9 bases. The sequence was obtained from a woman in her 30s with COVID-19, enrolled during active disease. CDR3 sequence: CASSGAGGVNEQFF. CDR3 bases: TGCGCCAGCAGCGGGGCGGGAGGGGTCAATGAGCAGTTCTTC.